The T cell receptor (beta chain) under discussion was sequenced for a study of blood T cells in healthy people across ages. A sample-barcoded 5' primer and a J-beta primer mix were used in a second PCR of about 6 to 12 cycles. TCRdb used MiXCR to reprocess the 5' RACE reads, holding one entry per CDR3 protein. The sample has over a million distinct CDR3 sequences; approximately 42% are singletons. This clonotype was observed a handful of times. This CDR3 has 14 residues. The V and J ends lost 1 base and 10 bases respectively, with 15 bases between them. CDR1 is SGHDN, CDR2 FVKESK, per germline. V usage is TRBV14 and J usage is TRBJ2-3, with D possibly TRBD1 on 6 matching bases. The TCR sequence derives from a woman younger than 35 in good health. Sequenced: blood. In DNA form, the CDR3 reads TGTGCCAGCAGCCAAGTTCCTACAGGGCTTCCGCAGTATTTT. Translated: CASSQVPTGLPQYF. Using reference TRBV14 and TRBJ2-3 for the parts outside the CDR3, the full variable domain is EAGVTQFPSHSVIEKGQTVTLRCDPISGHDNLYWYRRVMGKEIKFLLHFVKESKQDESGMPNNRFLAERTGGTYSTLKVQPAELEDSGVYFCASSQVPTGLPQYFGPGTRLTVL.